These T cell receptor beta chains were read from a single sample in a study of response to subunit inactivated influenza vaccine. MiXCR was run by TCRdb on the RT-PCR reads, yielding one entry per CDR3 protein. The data show 500,000 to 600,000 distinct CDR3 sequences, with approximately 15% seen just once and less than 4% held by the top ten. The sample here was CD4+ T cells sorted from PBMCs, taken roughly 24 months after vaccination. The receptors were sampled from a man between 50 and 69 years old who received an inactivated influenza vaccine. Each CDR3 is given with its conserved first and last residue.

v_call: TRBV20-1
cdr3_aa: CSARDWGDSYEQYF

v_call: TRBV5-1
cdr3_aa: CASSLAVREVGYTF

v_call: TRBV19
cdr3_aa: CASTQGPRASNQPQHF

v_call: TRBV18
cdr3_aa: CASSQGPPSPYNEQFF

v_call: TRBV5-1
cdr3_aa: CASSSWPRGRRNEQFF

v_call: TRBV20-1
cdr3_aa: CSALTSGGADTQYF

v_call: TRBV7-2
cdr3_aa: CASSYRGGANGELFF

v_call: TRBV7-9
cdr3_aa: CASSNGNEQFF

v_call: TRBV7-2
cdr3_aa: CASSLQRESTDTQYF

v_call: TRBV15
cdr3_aa: CATSRGTSGYRTSYNEQFF

v_call: TRBV6-2/TRBV6-3
cdr3_aa: CASMMMGEQYF

v_call: TRBV6-5
cdr3_aa: CASSYRGGSARNTEAFF

v_call: TRBV10-3
cdr3_aa: CAISEYAGTGGVGTEAFF

v_call: TRBV5-1
cdr3_aa: CASSFDRNTEAFF